This TCR beta chain was found in a study of CD8 T cells in Susac syndrome. General study results and limits: The study acknowledged a relatively small number of individuals in its TCR sequencing and HLA analysis.

The T cells that were sequenced for TCR beta were CD8+ and CD4+ cells from blood. Through negative isolation, CD4+ and CD8+ T cells were obtained, while TEMRA cells were enriched using FACS. An amount of RNA that ranged from about 0.45 to 1 ug was reverse transcribed with random hexamers. TCRdb processed the immunoSEQ multiplex PCR reads anew with MiXCR; each CDR3 protein has one entry. The data contain about 200,000 distinct CDR3 sequences, 90% to 95% of them seen just once; the ten biggest clones take up 0.085% to 0.095%. The CDR3 totals 16 residues. The V gene's germline CDR1 is LGHDT and CDR2 YNNKEL (reference sequence). J gave up 2 bases and V 1 base, and 5 bases lay outside the gene matches. The table lists this clonotype with a count of one. The antigen remains unidentified.

Source material: CD4+ T cells from PBMCs. The TCR was taken from a human donor with multiple sclerosis. This chain connects TRBV3-1 to TRBJ2-5, with 9 bases identical to TRBD2. CDR3 residues: CASSQVLAGRQETQYF. In DNA form, the CDR3 reads TGTGCCAGCAGCCAAGTACTAGCGGGCCGACAAGAGACCCAGTACTTC.